These 5 T cell receptor beta chains were sequenced from one sample in a study of blood T cells in healthy people across ages. Together with a sample-barcoded 5' primer, a J-beta primer mix was included in a second PCR lasting about 6 to 11 cycles. TCRdb fed the 5' RACE reads into MiXCR, producing one record per CDR3 protein. The sample yields approximately 800,000 distinct CDR3 sequences, around 25% seen once. These data are also associated with another study on T cells of mothers and their children.

Sequencing was done on a sample of blood. These receptors all stem from a boy aged 10-17 years in good health.

The J gene is TRBJ1-4, the V gene TRBV7-9, with D uncertain. V lost 5 bases to trimming and J lost 8 bases, with 6 bases between them. Per the germline V gene, CDR1 is SEHNR and CDR2 is FQNEAQ (reference sequence). CDR3 length: 11 amino acids. The CDR3, as DNA: TGTGCCAGCAGCGCGACAGAAAAACTGTTTTTT. This gives the protein CASSATEKLFF.

This clonotype was counted between two and nine times. The chain joins TRBV7-3 to TRBJ2-5, with D perhaps being TRBD1 or TRBD2 (5 bases each). The V end lost 5 bases, the J end lost 5 bases, and 12 bases lay between the germline ends. This CDR3 has 13 residues. CDR1 is SGHTA and CDR2 is FQGTGA in the germline V gene. DNA of the CDR3: TGTGCCAGCAGCCGCCGGGACGCTGAGACCCAGTACTTC. Residues: CASSRRDAETQYF.

This clonotype was seen only a few times. The rearrangement joins TRBV4-2 to TRBJ2-5, with TRBD2 matching over 10 bases. The CDR3 runs to 17 residues. After removal of 1 base from V and 1 base from J, the junction contained 6 bases not matched to a gene. Germline values: CDR1 LGHNA, CDR2 YNFKEQ. The DNA of the CDR3 is TGTGCCAGCAGCCAAGGCCAAGCGGGGGGGACCCAAGAGACCCAGTACTTC. This encodes CASSQGQAGGTQETQYF.

The V call is TRBV6-5, the J call TRBJ1-1; D is undetermined. The V end lost 2 bases, the J end lost 5 bases, and 9 bases lay between the germline ends. Germline V gives CDR1 MNHEY, CDR2 SVGAGI. The CDR3 sequence is 13 residues long. The chain's CDR3 is CASSYREGTEAFF. The CDR3 DNA follows: TGTGCCAGCAGTTACAGGGAAGGGACTGAAGCTTTCTTT.

The J gene is TRBJ1-5, the V gene TRBV7-9, with TRBD1 as a possible D gene (5 bases). The V and J ends lost 3 bases and 4 bases respectively, with 10 bases between them. The CDR3 runs to 14 residues. Per germline, CDR1 SEHNR and CDR2 FQNEAQ (reference sequence). CDR3 bases: TGTGCCAGCAGCTTCCCCGGGACTAATCAGCCCCAGCATTTT. Amino acid sequence: CASSFPGTNQPQHF.